One T cell receptor beta chain is described in this entry. The germline gives CDR1 SGDLS, CDR2 YYNGEE. The CDR3 extends over 15 amino acids. V was shortened by 2 bases and J by 4 bases, with 15 bases between the two germline ends. This sample was included in a study of blood T cell repertoires in COVID-19. Across the whole study: Samples representing acute and convalescent COVID-19 were sourced from the United States, Italy and Spain.

Patients at the Seattle site were enrolled during active infection and followed longitudinally. Clones were read by immunoSEQ multiplex PCR, and TCRdb kept only the in-frame ones, dropping some. The data hold 300,000 to 400,000 clones, with 89% observed a single time. Sequenced material: peripheral blood. V usage is TRBV9 and J usage is TRBJ1-1; the D gene is possibly TRBD1 (6 bases). This receptor was identified in a woman aged 25 to 39 with COVID-19, enrolled during active disease. The CDR3 protein is CASSVSGHPGTEAFF. CDR3 in DNA: TGTGCCAGCAGCGTGTCGGGACACCCGGGCACTGAAGCTTTCTTT.